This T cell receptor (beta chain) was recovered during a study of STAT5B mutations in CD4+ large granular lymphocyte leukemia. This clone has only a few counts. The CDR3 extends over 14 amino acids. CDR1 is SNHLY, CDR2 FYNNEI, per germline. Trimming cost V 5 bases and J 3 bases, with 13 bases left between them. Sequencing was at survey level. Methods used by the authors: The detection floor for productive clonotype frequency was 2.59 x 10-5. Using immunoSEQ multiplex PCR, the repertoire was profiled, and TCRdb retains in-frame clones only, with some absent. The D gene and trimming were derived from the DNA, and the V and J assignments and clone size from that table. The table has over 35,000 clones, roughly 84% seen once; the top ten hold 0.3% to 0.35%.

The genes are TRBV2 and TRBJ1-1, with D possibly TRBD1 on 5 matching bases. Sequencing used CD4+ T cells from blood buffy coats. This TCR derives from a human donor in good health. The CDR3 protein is CASSFDSGDTEAFF. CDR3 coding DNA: TGTGCCAGCAGTTTTGACAGCGGAGACACTGAAGCTTTCTTT.